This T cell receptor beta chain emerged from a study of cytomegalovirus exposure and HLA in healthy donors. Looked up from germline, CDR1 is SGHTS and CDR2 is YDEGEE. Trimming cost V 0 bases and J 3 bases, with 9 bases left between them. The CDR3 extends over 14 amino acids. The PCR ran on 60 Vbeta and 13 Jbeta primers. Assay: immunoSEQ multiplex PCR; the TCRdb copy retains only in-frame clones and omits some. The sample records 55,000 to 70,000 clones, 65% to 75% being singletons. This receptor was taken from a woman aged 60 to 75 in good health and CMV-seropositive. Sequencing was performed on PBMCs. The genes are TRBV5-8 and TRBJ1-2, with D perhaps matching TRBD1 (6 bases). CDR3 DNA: TGTGCCAGCAGCTTGGAGGGGGGGGACTATGGCTACACCTTC. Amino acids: CASSLEGGDYGYTF.